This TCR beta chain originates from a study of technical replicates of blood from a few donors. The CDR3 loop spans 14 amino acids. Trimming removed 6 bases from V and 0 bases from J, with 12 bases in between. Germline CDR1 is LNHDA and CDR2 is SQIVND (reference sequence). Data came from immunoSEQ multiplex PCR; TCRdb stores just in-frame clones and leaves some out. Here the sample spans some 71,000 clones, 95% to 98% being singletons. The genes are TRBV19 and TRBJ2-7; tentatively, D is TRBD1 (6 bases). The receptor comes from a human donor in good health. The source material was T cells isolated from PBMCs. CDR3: CASSTGTHSYEQYF. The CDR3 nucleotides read TGTGCCAGTAGCACCGGGACACACTCCTACGAGCAGTACTTC.